Sequencing of this TCR beta chain was carried out in a study of blood T cell repertoires in COVID-19. Overall study: T cells, B-cell-depleted T cells, or PBMCs supplied cDNA or gDNA.

The authors' processing: Estimation of nucleated cell counts relied on the amplification of reference gene primers. Data came from immunoSEQ multiplex PCR; TCRdb stores just in-frame clones and leaves some out. V and J calls and clone size are given by that table; D and trimming were obtained from the DNA. This table holds around 250,000 clones, roughly 88% found once. Germline assignment: CDR1 SQVTM and CDR2 ANQGSEA. Losses at the gene ends were 1 base for V and 3 bases for J; bases not matched to a gene: 3. The CDR3 runs 14 residues. The sequence was collected from a woman younger than 45 with active or convalescent COVID-19. This chain uses TRBV29-1 with TRBJ2-5; 9 bases line up with TRBD1. Specimen: peripheral blood. CDR3 DNA: TGCAGCGTTGAAGGGACAGGGGTTAAAGAGACCCAGTACTTC. Translation: CSVEGTGVKETQYF.